This T cell receptor beta chain derives from a study of blood T cell repertoires in COVID-19. The wider study: Material from acute and convalescent COVID-19 was sourced from the United States, Italy and Spain. Sample material is recorded as cDNA or gDNA derived from T cells, B-cell-depleted T cells, or PBMCs.

Notes on this clone: The sample contains more than one DNA sequence encoding this CDR3.

Per the authors' pipeline: For nucleated cells, counts were estimated from reference gene primer amplification. Using immunoSEQ multiplex PCR, the repertoire was profiled, and TCRdb retains in-frame clones only, with some absent. Clone size and V and J calls were adopted from that table, with D and trimming inferred from the DNA. Among tens of thousands of clones listed, about four fifths were seen once. Germline CDR1 is LNHDA and CDR2 is SQIVND (reference sequence). V was cut by 4 bases and J by 0 bases, with 10 bases left in between. This CDR3 has 15 amino acids. The sample was peripheral blood. The chain recombines TRBV19 with TRBJ1-3; maybe TRBD1 (6 bases). The sequence came from a man between 50 and 59 years old with active COVID-19. The DNA of the CDR3 is TGTGCCAGTAGTACCCCGACAGGCTCTGGAAACACCATATATTTT. As protein: CASSTPTGSGNTIYF.